The 17 T cell receptor beta chains below all came from one sample that was sequenced in a study of cytomegalovirus exposure and HLA in healthy donors. Primers included in the PCR were 60 Vbeta and 13 Jbeta primers. Some clones are missing from TCRdb's copy, which holds only in-frame ones; the method was immunoSEQ multiplex PCR. The sample carries some 130,000 clones, roughly 80% recorded once. Sequencing was carried out using PBMCs. These receptors were obtained from a male donor in good health and CMV-seropositive.

The rearrangement uses TRBV7-2 and TRBJ2-1; possibly TRBD2 for D (6 bases). From germline, CDR1 is SGHTA and CDR2 FQGNSA. V lost 8 bases and J 7 bases, leaving 21 bases between the germline ends. CDR3 size: 15 residues. In DNA, the CDR3 is TGTGCCAGCGGCCTGATTTCTGCCCGGGGGAATGAGCAGTTCTTC. Protein: CASGLISARGNEQFF.

The chain joins TRBV2 to TRBJ2-1; no clear D. Deletions cut 6 bases from V and 0 bases from J, with 15 bases between. There are 16 residues in the CDR3. Germline CDR1 reads SNHLY; CDR2 reads FYNNEI. In DNA, the CDR3 is TGTGCCAGCAGCACCAGCGCTAGGCCCTCCTACAATGAGCAGTTCTTC. Translated: CASSTSARPSYNEQFF.

This chain's CDR3 is CASSSSGTIYEQYF. The CDR3 nucleotides are TGTGCCAGCAGCTCCTCCGGGACTATCTACGAGCAGTACTTC. The J gene is TRBJ2-7, the V gene TRBV7-8, with TRBD2 matching over 7 bases. The CDR3 spans 14 residues. Germline CDR1 SGHVS, CDR2 FQNEAQ. V lost 4 bases, J lost 3 bases, and 6 bases stayed unmatched.

This clone was found once. V and J are TRBV4-2 and TRBJ1-4; D possibly corresponds to TRBD1 (5 bases). The germline V gene has CDR1 LGHNA and CDR2 YNFKEQ. The V gene lost 2 bases and the J gene lost 0 bases, with 10 bases spanning the gap. The CDR3 totals 16 residues. In nucleotides, the CDR3 is TGTGCCAGCAGCCAATCCGGGGGTCCAACTAATGAAAAACTGTTTTTT. Its translation is CASSQSGGPTNEKLFF.

This sequence joins TRBV11-2 and TRBJ1-1; D unclear. The CDR3 spans 13 residues. Germline V gene sequence: CDR1 SGHAT, CDR2 FQNNGV. V shed 2 bases and J shed 4 bases, with 8 bases lying between them. The CDR3 loop is CASSLTSGTEAFF. The CDR3 nucleotides read TGTGCCAGCAGCTTAACATCGGGCACTGAAGCTTTCTTT.

The rearrangement joins TRBV6-5 to TRBJ2-1; D gene unclear. The CDR3 is 12 residues long. The germline V and J ends were trimmed by 5 bases and 10 bases, with 12 bases remaining between them. The germline V gene has CDR1 MNHEY and CDR2 SVGAGI. Here the CDR3 DNA reads TGTGCCAGCAGTCCCCCCATCGGGGAGCAGTTCTTC. It encodes CASSPPIGEQFF.

The rearrangement joins TRBV7-2 to TRBJ2-1, with 13 bases lining up with TRBD2. The CDR3 is 14 amino acids. V lost 5 bases to trimming and J lost 7 bases; unmatched junction nucleotides: 2. Germline V gene sequence: CDR1 SGHTA, CDR2 FQGNSA. The CDR3 is CASSLTSGRNEQFF. Here the CDR3 DNA reads TGTGCCAGCAGCCTGACTAGCGGGAGGAATGAGCAGTTCTTC.

The rearrangement links TRBV7-2 to TRBJ2-1, with TRBD2 matching over 7 bases. The germline CDR1 and CDR2 sequences are SGHTA and FQGNSA. V trimming: 1 base; J trimming: 7 bases; junction bases outside the gene matches: 7. The CDR3 runs to 15 residues. Written as DNA, the CDR3 is TGTGCCAGCAGCTTAGGACTAGCCCTAGGGAATGAGCAGTTCTTC. This sequence encodes CASSLGLALGNEQFF.

This chain uses TRBV30 with TRBJ2-7, with 7 bases aligning to TRBD1. CDR1 GTSNPN and CDR2 SVGIG come from the germline V gene (reference sequence). The CDR3 totals 14 residues. After removal of 4 bases from V and 2 bases from J, the junction contained 8 bases not matched to a gene. The CDR3 DNA reads as TGTGCCTGGATTTCTCGGGACAGTACCTACGAGCAGTACTTC. Protein product: CAWISRDSTYEQYF.

DNA of the CDR3: TGTGCCAGCAGCTTAGAGTCGGGCAGCAGCGGCCTTCCCCAGCATTTT. Translation gives CASSLESGSSGLPQHF. J is TRBJ1-5 and V is TRBV7-2; D gene uncertain. The CDR3 totals 16 residues. The V and J ends lost 1 base and 10 bases respectively, with 20 bases between them. Germline V CDR1 and CDR2: SGHTA, FQGNSA.

For the CDR3, the DNA is TGTGCCAGCAGCCTCCCATGGGGGCCCTCCTACGAGCAGTACTTC. As protein: CASSLPWGPSYEQYF. The chain has TRBV28 and TRBJ2-7; the D gene is possibly TRBD1 (6 bases). CDR1 and CDR2 (germline): MDHEN, SYDVKM. V gave up 6 bases and J gave up 0 bases, with 15 bases separating them. The CDR3 covers 15 residues.

The rearrangement joins TRBV18 to TRBJ2-5; D possibly corresponds to TRBD1 (6 bases). Germline V lookup: CDR1 KGHSH, CDR2 LQKENI. Between the trimmed V and J ends, which lost 5 bases and 2 bases, there was a span of 9 bases. This CDR3 has 13 amino acids. The CDR3 protein is CASSTGQQETQYF. In DNA, the CDR3 is TGTGCCAGCTCAACGGGACAACAAGAGACCCAGTACTTC.

This clone occurred once. This chain links TRBV18 with TRBJ2-1, with 8 nucleotides matching TRBD1. Unmatched junction bases numbered 6, after V lost 0 bases and J lost 2 bases. The CDR3 totals 17 residues. Germline V gives CDR1 KGHSH, CDR2 LQKENI. The chain's CDR3 is CASSPPMAGGTYNEQFF. The CDR3 DNA reads TGTGCCAGCTCACCACCGATGGCAGGGGGCACCTACAATGAGCAGTTCTTC.

J is TRBJ1-1 and V is TRBV7-2; D remains ambiguous. CDR1 and CDR2 from the germline V gene are SGHTA and FQGNSA. Between the trimmed V and J ends, which lost 3 bases and 0 bases, there was a span of 14 bases. The CDR3 totals 16 residues. CDR3 sequence: CASSLTQKIMNTEAFF. CDR3 in DNA: TGTGCCAGCAGCTTGACTCAGAAGATCATGAACACTGAAGCTTTCTTT.

This sequence joins TRBV27 and TRBJ2-3; D gene unclear. The V end lost 3 bases, the J end lost 3 bases, and 7 bases lay between the germline ends. This CDR3 region has 13 residues. Germline V gene data show CDR1 as MNHEY and CDR2 as SMNVEV (reference sequence). CDR3 nucleotides: TGTGCCAGCAGTTTTTACCGGACAGATACGCAGTATTTT. Its protein is CASSFYRTDTQYF.

This clone was observed a handful of times. V is TRBV29-1 and J is TRBJ1-5, with D possibly being TRBD1 (5 bases). Trimming took 6 bases from V and 7 from J, leaving 13 bases between them. CDR3 length: 12 amino acids. CDR1 and CDR2 (germline): SQVTM, ANQGSEA. The CDR3, as DNA: TGCAGCGTCACCCAGGGCGGCCAGCCCCAGCATTTT. It codes for CSVTQGGQPQHF.

The rearrangement links TRBV27 to TRBJ1-2, with D perhaps TRBD1 (5 bases). Germline V CDR1 and CDR2: MNHEY, SMNVEV (reference sequence). V was shortened by 4 bases and J by 4 bases, with 10 bases between the two germline ends. The CDR3 has 13 amino acids. The CDR3 sequence: CASSWGVGYGYTF. CDR3 coding DNA: TGTGCCAGCAGTTGGGGGGTTGGCTATGGCTACACCTTC.